This T cell receptor beta chain appears in the sequencing data of a study of CD8 T cells in Susac syndrome. General study findings and limits: The number of individuals included in the study's TCR sequencing and HLA analysis was acknowledged as relatively small.

This clonotype was seen only once. Its specificity is not known. Blood CD8+ and CD4+ T cells underwent high-throughput TCR beta sequencing. Controls were drawn from healthy donors and were matched for age and sex. Germline values: CDR1 LGHNA, CDR2 YNFKEQ. This CDR3 is 15 amino acids long. The ends lost 4 bases at V and 9 bases at J; junction bases unmatched: 7. An input of about 0.45 to 1 ug of RNA was subjected to reverse transcription using random hexamers. Multiplex immunoSEQ PCR targeted 54 Vbeta and 13 Jbeta TCR beta segments. From the immunoSEQ multiplex PCR reads, TCRdb called clonotypes with MiXCR, one entry per CDR3 protein. The sample has about 160,000 distinct CDR3 sequences, 90% to 95% seen once.

This sequence was found in a human donor in good health. Sequencing input: CD4+ T cells from PBMCs. This chain uses TRBV4-2 with TRBJ2-1, with TRBD2 matching over 12 bases. CDR3 bases: TGTGCCAGCAGCCCCGGACTAGCGGGGTTGAGTGAGCAGTTCTTC. Amino acid sequence: CASSPGLAGLSEQFF.